A selection of T cell receptor beta chains follows, all from one sample in a study of cytomegalovirus exposure and HLA in healthy donors. Here immunoSEQ multiplex PCR was the method, and the copy in TCRdb shows in-frame clones only, minus some. The top ten clones hold 7.5% to 10% of a sample with some 180,000 clones, over 9.5% of them seen once. Material for sequencing was PBMCs. These receptors came from a man aged 50 to 59 in good health and CMV-seropositive. CDR3s include the opening cysteine and the closing phenylalanine or tryptophan. The D gene is left open where the match is weak. Rows give clone size only sometimes, using once, few, many, or a class for an expanded clone.

CDR3 DNA,CDR3 protein,J gene,clone size,D gene,V gene
TGTGCCAGCAGGCCGCCGGGACAGGGGTCCTACGAGCAGTACTTC,CASRPPGQGSYEQYF,TRBJ2-7,NA,TRBD1,TRBV6-1
TGTGTCTCAGGGAGCAATCAGCCCCAGCATTTT,CVSGSNQPQHF,TRBJ1-5,few,NA,TRBV6-6
TGTGCCAGCAGTGTGGACAGGACCTTCTATGGCTACACCTTC,CASSVDRTFYGYTF,TRBJ1-2,NA,TRBD1,TRBV6-1
TGTGCCAGCAAAGAAGGGACAGGATCGAACTATGGCTACACCTTC,CASKEGTGSNYGYTF,TRBJ1-2,few,TRBD1,TRBV2
TGTGCCAGCAGCTTACGGCGCAGCAGGGCCAAAAACATTCAGTACTTC,CASSLRRSRAKNIQYF,TRBJ2-4,few,NA,TRBV11-3
TGTGCCAGCAGTGAAATTATGGGGGGGTCGGGGGAGACCCAGTACTTC,CASSEIMGGSGETQYF,TRBJ2-5,few,TRBD2,TRBV2
TGTGCCAGCACCGAGATAGGGGGCAACACCGGGGAGCTGTTTTTT,CASTEIGGNTGELFF,TRBJ2-2,NA,TRBD1,TRBV6-5
TGTGCCAGCAGCCCCTCGGGGGGACTCTACGAGCAGTACTTC,CASSPSGGLYEQYF,TRBJ2-7,NA,TRBD2,TRBV25-1
TGCGCCAGCAGCCAAGACCTAACTTCGTCAGATACGCAGTATTTT,CASSQDLTSSDTQYF,TRBJ2-3,NA,NA,TRBV4-3
TGTGCCAGCAGCTTAGAAGAAGGGAGGGGCTACACCTTC,CASSLEEGRGYTF,TRBJ1-2,few,NA,TRBV7-9
TGCAGCGTTGATAAAGGGACAGGGGAGACCCAGTACTTC,CSVDKGTGETQYF,TRBJ2-5,few,TRBD1,TRBV29-1
TGTGCCAGCAGCCGGCGGGGGGGGTCGGGCTACACCTTC,CASSRRGGSGYTF,TRBJ1-2,few,NA,TRBV27
TGTGCCAGCAGCGTAGGAACCACACGGGTCGACACTGAAGCTTTCTTT,CASSVGTTRVDTEAFF,TRBJ1-1,NA,NA,TRBV9
NA,CASSSSEAGGSTDTQYF,TRBJ2-3,few,NA,TRBV28
TGTGCCAGCAGCTCTCGCCTAAGCCGGAACACCGGGGAGCTGTTTTTT,CASSSRLSRNTGELFF,TRBJ2-2,NA,NA,TRBV14
TGCAGCGTCGACCCTGGACAGGGGGGTGGCTACACCTTC,CSVDPGQGGGYTF,TRBJ1-2,NA,TRBD1,TRBV29-1
TGCAGCGTTTTGCCTCAGGGGAGCAATCAGCCCCAGCATTTT,CSVLPQGSNQPQHF,TRBJ1-5,few,NA,TRBV29-1
TGTGCCAGCAGCGTAGGGGGACAGAGTTTTCAGCCCCAGCATTTT,CASSVGGQSFQPQHF,TRBJ1-5,few,TRBD1,TRBV9
TGTGCCAGCTCACCAAGCAGCGCAGCTCATGAAAAACTGTTTTTT,CASSPSSAAHEKLFF,TRBJ1-4,NA,NA,TRBV18
TGTGCCAGCTGCAGGGTAGGAGAGACCCAGTACTTC,CASCRVGETQYF,TRBJ2-5,few,NA,TRBV6-5
TGCGCCAGCAGTCGACAGGCCAGCTCCTACAATGAGCAGTTCTTC,CASSRQASSYNEQFF,TRBJ2-1,few,NA,TRBV5-1
TGTGCCAGCAGTCAGCTGGGGGAGGGCACAGATACGCAGTATTTT,CASSQLGEGTDTQYF,TRBJ2-3,NA,NA,TRBV6-5
TGTGCCAGCAGTGTCGGGTCAGAAAAACAGCCCCAGCATTTT,CASSVGSEKQPQHF,TRBJ1-5,NA,NA,TRBV6-1
TGCGCCAGCAGCCCAGGGACTAGCGGGAGGAAGACCCAGTACTTC,CASSPGTSGRKTQYF,TRBJ2-5,few,TRBD2,TRBV5-1
TGTGCCAGCAGTTTTAGCGGGCCCCAGCATTTT,CASSFSGPQHF,TRBJ1-5,few,NA,TRBV28
TGCGCCAGCAGCCCCGGACAGGGTAGAGATACGCAGTATTTT,CASSPGQGRDTQYF,TRBJ2-3,few,TRBD1,TRBV5-1
TGCAGTGGACAGGGGGCTGAGACCCAGTACTTC,CSGQGAETQYF,TRBJ2-5,few,TRBD1,TRBV20-1
TGTGCCAGCAGTTTACGGACAGGCCAAGAGACCCAGTACTTC,CASSLRTGQETQYF,TRBJ2-5,NA,TRBD1,TRBV28
TGTGCCAGCAGCGAACGAACCCTTGGACTAGCGGGGTTATGGGAGCAGTACTTC,CASSERTLGLAGLWEQYF,TRBJ2-5,NA,TRBD2,TRBV5-6
TGTGCCAGCAGTCCTACAGGTAGCAATCAGCCCCAGCATTTT,CASSPTGSNQPQHF,TRBJ1-5,NA,NA,TRBV6-5
TGTGCCAGCAGCTTAGGGACAGGGGCCGGGTATAGCAATCAGCCCCAGCATTTT,CASSLGTGAGYSNQPQHF,TRBJ1-5,few,TRBD1,TRBV5-6
TGTGCCAGCAGTGTTACAGGGGATCAGCCCCAGCATTTT,CASSVTGDQPQHF,TRBJ1-5,NA,TRBD1,TRBV6-4
TGTGCCAGCGCCTATCGAGGGGGCCCGAAGCATTTT,CASAYRGGPKHF,TRBJ1-5,NA,TRBD1,TRBV6-5
TGTGCCAGCAGCCCTAGAGGCGGGGCGGATACGCAGTATTTT,CASSPRGGADTQYF,TRBJ2-3,NA,NA,TRBV7-7
TGTGCCAGCAGCATGGACAGGGGCTATGGCTACACCTTC,CASSMDRGYGYTF,TRBJ1-2,few,TRBD1,TRBV11-2